The entry below gives a single TCR beta chain sequence along with its context. These data originate in a study of blood T cell repertoires in COVID-19. The CDR3 is 18 residues long. With V trimmed by 3 bases and J by 1 base, 8 bases remained unmatched. Germline CDR1 is WNHNN and CDR2 is SYGVQD (reference sequence). In the original analysis: Nucleated cell number was recorded as an estimate derived from reference gene primer amplification. Generated by immunoSEQ multiplex PCR, the TCRdb table keeps only in-frame clones and is missing some. For V, J and clone size, that table is used; D and trimming come from the DNA. The sample yields 250,000 to 300,000 clones, around 82% seen once.

The sample consisted of PBMCs or T cells enriched from blood (not recorded which). The sequence was collected from a man in his fifties or sixties who had recovered from COVID-19. V gene TRBV10-1 combines with J gene TRBJ2-3, with TRBD2 matching over 12 bases. The CDR3 DNA sequence: TGCGCCAGCAGTGATTCCGGGACTAGCGGGTCTCGCACAGATACGCAGTATTTT. Protein product: CASSDSGTSGSRTDTQYF.